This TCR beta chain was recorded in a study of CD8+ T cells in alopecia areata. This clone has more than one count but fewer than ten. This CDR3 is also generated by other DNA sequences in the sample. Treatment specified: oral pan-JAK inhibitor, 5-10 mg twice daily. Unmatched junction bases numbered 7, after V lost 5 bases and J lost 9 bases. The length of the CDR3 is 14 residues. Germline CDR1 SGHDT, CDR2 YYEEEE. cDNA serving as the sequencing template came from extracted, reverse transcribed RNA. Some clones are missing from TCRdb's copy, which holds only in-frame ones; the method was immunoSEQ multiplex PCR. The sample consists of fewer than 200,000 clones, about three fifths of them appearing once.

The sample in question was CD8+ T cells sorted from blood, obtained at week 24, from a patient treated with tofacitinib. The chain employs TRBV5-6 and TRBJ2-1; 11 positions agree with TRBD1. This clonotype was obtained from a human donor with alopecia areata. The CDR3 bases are TGTGCCAGCAGTTTCGGGACAGGGGGTTTTGAGCAGTTCTTC. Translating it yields CASSFGTGGFEQFF.